Listed here are 25 T cell receptor beta chains from one sample, sequenced in a study of tumor and adjacent non-tumor tissue in lung cancer. No cell sorting was done before RNA was extracted from the tissue. TCRbeta libraries were built with three rounds of nested PCR, modified from ARM-PCR. MiXCR, run by TCRdb on the multiplex PCR reads, gives a single entry per CDR3 protein. Among under 100,000 distinct CDR3 sequences listed, around two thirds were seen once. Sequenced sample: lung tumor tissue. These receptors all come from a man between 65 and 85 years old with non-small cell lung cancer.

This clonotype was seen at least ten times. The CDR3 end shows no conserved phenylalanine or tryptophan, and so a read error is likely. V gene TRBV4-1 combines with J gene TRBJ2-7; 9 bases are shared with TRBD1. The CDR3 extends over 16 amino acids. Trimming cost V 4 bases and J 5 bases; bases outside gene matches: 12. The germline V gene encodes CDR1 MGHRA and CDR2 YSYEKL. Written as DNA, the CDR3 is TGCGCCAGCAGCCCTGGAAATCGGGACAGGGACCACGAGCAGTACCTC. Translated: CASSPGNRDRDHEQYL.

The chain combines TRBV6-5 with TRBJ1-1; 11 nucleotides agree with TRBD1. Germline lookup yields CDR1 MNHEY and CDR2 SVGAGI. The CDR3 spans 15 residues. After removal of 9 bases from V and 8 bases from J, the junction contained 14 bases not matched to a gene. The CDR3 DNA is TGTGCCAGTAGCCCTAGATGGACAGGGGGCCACGAAGCTTTCTTT. Encoded protein: CASSPRWTGGHEAFF.

This clonotype was detected once. One junction end disagrees with the germline gene, perhaps due to a read error. This chain connects TRBV6-5 to TRBJ2-7; D is possibly TRBD2 (5 bases). The CDR3 covers 14 residues. Germline V CDR1 and CDR2: MNHEY, SVGAGI. The CDR3 nucleotides read TGTGCCGGCAGTCCCGGGATCGGTTCCTACGAGCAGTATTTC. Translating gives CAGSPGIGSYEQYF.

Of note for this clonotype: A single base separates this from a much larger clone, so it may be a read error. This chain connects TRBV30 to TRBJ2-1; the D is unclear. CDR3 length equals 12 residues. Germline V lookup: CDR1 GTSNPN, CDR2 SVGIG (reference sequence). CDR3 in amino acids: CAWKGYPNERFF. Written as DNA, the CDR3 is TGTGCCTGGAAGGGCTATCCAAATGAGCGGTTCTTC. The full variable domain, completed using reference TRBV30 and TRBJ2-1, is SQTIHQWPATLVQPVGSPLSLECTVEGTSNPNLYWYRQAAGRGLQLLFYSVGIGQISSEVPQNLSASRPQDRQFILSSKKLLLSDSGFYLCAWKGYPNERFFGPGTRLTVL.

To note about this clonotype: One junction end disagrees with the germline gene, perhaps due to a read error. CDR3 sequence (DNA): TGCGCCAGCGGCTTAGACCAGGGAGCTGGGGCCAACGTCCTGACTTTC. Amino acid sequence: CASGLDQGAGANVLTF. This rearrangement joins TRBV11-2 to TRBJ2-6; either TRBD1 or TRBD2 may supply D (5 bases each). The CDR3 contains 16 residues. The germline gives CDR1 SGHAT, CDR2 FQNNGV.

As regards this clonotype: Here the CDR3 omits its conserved ending phenylalanine or tryptophan, so a read error is the likely source. The rearrangement uses TRBV10-3 and TRBJ2-7, with D possibly being TRBD1 or TRBD2 (5 bases each). V was pared by 8 bases and J by 3 bases, with 14 bases between. CDR3 size: 13 residues. Germline loops: CDR1 ENHRY, CDR2 SYGVKD. The CDR3 coding sequence is TGTGCCATCCAGAGGGGTGGATACTACGAGCAGTACCTC. Protein product: CAIQRGGYYEQYL.

CDR3 amino acids: CASSSGAAGNSPLHF. CDR3 nucleotide sequence: TGTGCCAGCAGTTCTGGGGCAGCCGGTAATTCACCCCTCCACTTT. V and J are TRBV6-5 and TRBJ1-6; D might be TRBD1 (5 bases). This CDR3 region has 15 residues. The germline gives CDR1 MNHEY, CDR2 SVGAGI. Trimming shortened V by 4 bases and J by 6 bases, and 13 bases separated the two germline ends.

This chain uses TRBV20-1 with TRBJ2-1, with 8 bases fitting TRBD1. The J segment lost 4 bases and the V segment lost 3 bases, leaving 11 bases of the junction unmatched. The CDR3 length is 16 residues. The germline V gene has CDR1 DFQATT and CDR2 SNEGSKA (reference sequence). DNA for the CDR3: TGCAGTGCTAGTAGACCAGACAGGGGCGCTTACAATGAGCAGTTCTTC. This gives the protein CSASRPDRGAYNEQFF.

In the case of this clonotype: A read error may produce the germline difference seen at one junction end. The chain combines TRBV11-2 with TRBJ2-7; D gene unclear. The CDR3 covers 12 residues. CDR1 and CDR2 (germline): SGHAT, FQNNGV. CDR3 DNA sequence: TGTACCAGCAGCATCCTCTCCTACGAGCACTACTTC. The encoded protein is CTSSILSYEHYF.

As for this clonotype: Mismatch with germline at one junction end may stem from a read error. This chain connects TRBV11-2 to TRBJ2-3; a possible D gene is TRBD2 (5 bases). The CDR3 length is 19 residues. CDR1 is SGHAT and CDR2 is FQNNGV in the germline V gene. CDR3 in DNA: TGTGCCAGTAGCTCTGAAAGCCGTAACGGACTCCGAACCACAAATACGCGGTATTTT. This codes for CASSSESRNGLRTTNTRYF.

This clonotype was seen a handful of times. At one boundary the junction diverges from the germline segment, which might be a read error. The chain is built from TRBV12-3 or TRBV12-4 and TRBJ2-6; maybe TRBD1 (6 bases). The CDR3 contains 15 residues. CDR3 sequence (DNA): TGTGTCAGCAGTTTTCTGGGGGCTGGGGCTAACGTCCTGACTTTC. Translation gives CVSSFLGAGANVLTF.

A remark on this clonotype: At one end the junction does not follow the germline gene, possibly because of a read error. V and J are TRBV11-2 and TRBJ2-1; TRBD2 agrees at 9 bases. In germline, CDR1 is SGHAT, CDR2 FQNNGV. The CDR3 extends over 18 amino acids. In DNA, the CDR3 is TGTGCCAGCAGCATTCGGCTAGCGGGGATGAGCTCCTACGATGAGCAATTCTTC. It yields the protein CASSIRLAGMSSYDEQFF.

The count of this clonotype is one. Lacking the conserved final phenylalanine or tryptophan, this CDR3 likely reflects a read error. The DNA is omitted, as the CDR3 cannot be located on it reliably, and the CDR3 follows TCRdb's listing. V and J are TRBV11-3 and TRBJ1-2. From germline, CDR1 is SGHNT and CDR2 YENEEA. The CDR3 has 12 amino acids, counting both end residues. The CDR3 sequence: CASSLAPYGYAI.

Regarding this clonotype: A read error may explain this, as a much larger clone is one base away. The chain joins TRBV30 to TRBJ2-6; 9 bases are shared with TRBD1. The CDR3 spans 18 residues. Germline lookup yields CDR1 GTSNPN and CDR2 SVGIG (reference sequence). The DNA of the CDR3 is TGTGCCTGGAGCTCTTACCACAGGGGGCGAACTGGGACCAACGTCCTGACTTTC. This translates into CAWSSYHRGRTGTNVLTF.

Details on this clonotype: A much larger clone lies one base from this, so it may be a read error. V gene TRBV20-1 combines with J gene TRBJ2-1, with no clear D. The germline gives CDR1 DFQATT, CDR2 SNEGSKA (reference sequence). CDR3 length: 13 residues. CDR3 protein: CSARGGYDNEKFF. The CDR3, as DNA: TGCAGTGCTAGAGGGGGTTATGACAATGAGAAGTTCTTC.

A note on this clonotype: The germline gene is not matched at one end of the junction; a read error may be the cause. The chain employs TRBV6-2 or TRBV6-3 and TRBJ2-1; 7 bases line up with TRBD2. This CDR3 comprises 16 residues. Germline loops: CDR1 MNHEY, CDR2 SVGEGT. CDR3: CASSYPRGDSYNEQSF. CDR3 coding DNA: TGTGCTAGCAGTTACCCTCGGGGGGACTCCTACAATGAGCAGTCCTTC.

The CDR3 DNA follows: TGTGCCAGCAGCCACGGACAGGGAGGGGAGCTGTTTTTT. This sequence encodes CASSHGQGGELFF. J is TRBJ2-2 and V is TRBV7-3, with TRBD1 identical over 8 bases. The CDR3 spans 13 residues. Germline lookup yields CDR1 SGHTA and CDR2 FQGTGA. Losses at the gene ends were 5 bases for V and 8 bases for J; bases not matched to a gene: 4.

The chain recombines TRBV4-1 with TRBJ1-4; D is unresolved. Germline V gives CDR1 MGHRA, CDR2 YSYEKL. The length of the CDR3 is 10 residues. The CDR3, as DNA: TGCTTCAGCAGCGAAGGGAAACTGTTTTTT. Amino acid sequence: CFSSEGKLFF.

This clonotype has more than one count but fewer than ten. The junction shows a germline mismatch at one end, possibly a read error. This CDR3 is CANSPRLAGGRSGLEGETQYF. As DNA, the CDR3 is TGTGCCAACAGTCCAAGACTAGCGGGAGGGCGTTCAGGGTTGGAAGGAGAGACCCAGTACTTC. The V and J genes are TRBV12-3 or TRBV12-4 and TRBJ2-5; 14 bases line up with TRBD2. There are 21 residues in the CDR3.

This clonotype was observed at least ten times. J is TRBJ1-2 and V is TRBV5-5; D unclear. The V and J ends lost 5 bases and 4 bases respectively, with 9 bases between them. The CDR3 runs 12 residues. Germline V gene data show CDR1 as SGHKS and CDR2 as YYEKEE (reference sequence). The CDR3 is CASRSPGYGYTF. CDR3 coding DNA: TGTGCCAGCAGATCCCCGGGCTATGGCTACACCTTC. Drawing the rest from reference TRBV5-5 and TRBJ1-2, the complete variable domain is DAGVTQSPTHLIKTRGQQVTLRCSPISGHKSVSWYQQVLGQGPQFIFQYYEKEERGRGNFPDRFSARQFPNYSSELNVNALLLGDSALYLCASRSPGYGYTFGSGTRLTVV.

This clonotype was seen ten or more times. V gene TRBV12-3 or TRBV12-4 combines with J gene TRBJ1-6; weak D call: TRBD1 (5 bases). This CDR3 has 13 residues. V dropped 5 bases and J dropped 8 bases, with 10 bases sitting between them. The CDR3, as DNA: TGTGCCAGCAGTCCTCAGGGTTATTCACCCCTCCACTTT. Residues: CASSPQGYSPLHF.

This clonotype was picked up a small number of times. The DNA for the CDR3 is TGCGCCAGCAGCCCGGGACAGTCTTCCACAGATACGCAGTATTTT. Protein: CASSPGQSSTDTQYF. The gene calls are TRBV5-1 and TRBJ2-3; TRBD1 matches 7 bases. CDR1 is SGHRS and CDR2 is YFSETQ in the germline V gene. This CDR3 spans 15 amino acids. V gave up 4 bases and J gave up 2 bases; unmatched junction bases: 7.

This clonotype was seen a handful of times. The J gene is TRBJ2-1, the V gene TRBV2; a possible D gene is TRBD2 (5 bases). V was pared by 4 bases and J by 8 bases, with 12 bases between. CDR1 and CDR2 (germline): SNHLY, FYNNEI. This CDR3 has 13 amino acids. CDR3 sequence: CASSGSDFDEQFF. CDR3 DNA: TGTGCCAGCAGTGGATCGGACTTCGATGAGCAGTTCTTC.

The J gene is TRBJ2-5, the V gene TRBV11-2; D possibly corresponds to TRBD1 (6 bases). Germline assignment: CDR1 SGHAT and CDR2 FQNNGV. The CDR3 sequence is 14 residues long. The V end lost 4 bases, the J end lost 5 bases, and 14 bases lay between the germline ends. The DNA of the CDR3 is TGTGCCAGCAGCTGGGTGGGGGCCCTGGAGACCCAGTACTTC. Translated: CASSWVGALETQYF.

Points on this clonotype: This sequence may be a read error, since a much larger clone differs from it by one base. V and J are TRBV29-1 and TRBJ1-1; the D gene is possibly TRBD1 (5 bases). The CDR3 runs to 11 residues. Germline V gene sequence: CDR1 SQVTM, CDR2 ANQGSEA. CDR3 region: CSAQGVSEAFF. For the CDR3, the DNA is TGCAGTGCCCAGGGTGTGTCTGAAGCTTTCTTT.